Sequencing of this TCR beta chain was carried out in a study of OX40 agonist ivuxolimab in advanced cancers. TCRdb's copy holds only in-frame clones and misses some; the assay was immunoSEQ multiplex PCR. The data contain roughly 100,000 clones, about 90% of them seen just once; the ten biggest clones take up roughly 0.84%. The sequence was collected from an adult with an advanced solid tumor such as melanoma, head and neck, liver or kidney cancer. Sequenced material: CD4+ or CD8+ T cells sorted from blood, taken in a trial of the OX40 agonist ivuxolimab.

The CDR3 region is CASSALGGTSGVDTQYF. CDR3 coding DNA: TGTGCCAGCAGCGCTTTGGGGGGGACTAGCGGCGTAGATACGCAGTATTTT. J is TRBJ2-3 and V is TRBV9, with 11 nucleotides matching TRBD2. The CDR3 is 17 residues long. Trimming removed 3 bases from V and 5 bases from J; junction bases left unmatched: 11. The germline V gene has CDR1 SGDLS and CDR2 YYNGEE.